A selection of T cell receptor beta chains follows, all from one sample in a study of cytomegalovirus exposure and HLA in healthy donors. Assay used: immunoSEQ multiplex PCR; TCRdb lists only in-frame clones, some missing. Of roughly 280,000 clones listed, about 66% are singletons. The sequenced sample consisted of PBMCs. These receptors originate from a female donor in good health and CMV-seronegative. CDR3s include the opening cysteine and the closing phenylalanine or tryptophan. D genes are given only for firm matches. Rows give clone size only sometimes, using once, few, many, or a class for an expanded clone.

CDR3nt: TGTGCCAGCAGCTCCAGACAGGGAGGCTACGAGCAGTACTTC
CDR3aa: CASSSRQGGYEQYF
abundance: NA
j_gene: TRBJ2-7
v_gene: TRBV11-3
d_gene: NA

CDR3nt: TGCGCCAGCAGCCAAACCCGGACTAGGGGGGGTGGCAATGAGCAGTTCTTC
CDR3aa: CASSQTRTRGGGNEQFF
abundance: NA
j_gene: TRBJ2-1
v_gene: TRBV4-1
d_gene: NA

CDR3nt: TGTGCCAGCAGCGGGGGACTAGTTCTGCCAGATACGCAGTATTTT
CDR3aa: CASSGGLVLPDTQYF
abundance: NA
j_gene: TRBJ2-3
v_gene: TRBV9
d_gene: TRBD2

CDR3nt: TGTGCCAGCAGTTTAACGGGACTAGGGTTTGACAATGAGCAGTTCTTC
CDR3aa: CASSLTGLGFDNEQFF
abundance: NA
j_gene: TRBJ2-1
v_gene: TRBV28
d_gene: TRBD2

CDR3nt: TGTGCCAGCAGCATTGGGACTAGCGGTTACGAGCAGTACTTC
CDR3aa: CASSIGTSGYEQYF
abundance: few
j_gene: TRBJ2-7
v_gene: TRBV7-3
d_gene: TRBD2

CDR3nt: TGTGCCAGCAATTTAGCGGGATTCACAGATACGCAGTATTTT
CDR3aa: CASNLAGFTDTQYF
abundance: few
j_gene: TRBJ2-3
v_gene: TRBV27
d_gene: TRBD2

CDR3nt: TGTGCCAGCAGCGCCCGACAGGGGGCAGTTACTGAAGCTTTCTTT
CDR3aa: CASSARQGAVTEAFF
abundance: NA
j_gene: TRBJ1-1
v_gene: TRBV9
d_gene: TRBD1

CDR3nt: TGTGCCAGCACCGGACCCACAGGCTCCATCGGAAACACCATATATTTT
CDR3aa: CASTGPTGSIGNTIYF
abundance: NA
j_gene: TRBJ1-3
v_gene: TRBV19
d_gene: NA

CDR3nt: TGTGCCAGCAGCGTCACTAGCGGGAGCATCAATGAGCAGTTCTTC
CDR3aa: CASSVTSGSINEQFF
abundance: NA
j_gene: TRBJ2-1
v_gene: TRBV9
d_gene: TRBD2

CDR3nt: TGTGCCAGCAGCCAAGATCATACGGGTCTAAAGACTGAAGCTTTCTTT
CDR3aa: CASSQDHTGLKTEAFF
abundance: NA
j_gene: TRBJ1-1
v_gene: TRBV4-2
d_gene: NA

CDR3nt: TGTGCTAGCAGCTGCACTAGCGGGAGGCGTTACAATGAGCAGTTCTTC
CDR3aa: CASSCTSGRRYNEQFF
abundance: NA
j_gene: TRBJ2-1
v_gene: TRBV7-7
d_gene: TRBD2

CDR3nt: TGTGCCAGCAGTTACGGGAGGGGAGAGACCCAGTACTTC
CDR3aa: CASSYGRGETQYF
abundance: NA
j_gene: TRBJ2-5
v_gene: TRBV6-6
d_gene: TRBD2

CDR3nt: TGTGCCAGCAGCTTAGGCGGGGGATATGACACTGAAGCTTTCTTT
CDR3aa: CASSLGGGYDTEAFF
abundance: NA
j_gene: TRBJ1-1
v_gene: TRBV13
d_gene: NA

CDR3nt: TGTGCCAGCAGCCCCCAGGAGTGGACATCTGGAAACACCATATATTTT
CDR3aa: CASSPQEWTSGNTIYF
abundance: once
j_gene: TRBJ1-3
v_gene: TRBV9
d_gene: NA

CDR3nt: TGCGCCAGCAGCCAACCTGAGACAGGCGTGATTGAAAAACTGTTTTTT
CDR3aa: CASSQPETGVIEKLFF
abundance: NA
j_gene: TRBJ1-4
v_gene: TRBV4-1
d_gene: NA

CDR3nt: TGTGCCAGCAGCCCCACCGGGACTAGCTCCTACGAGCAGTACTTC
CDR3aa: CASSPTGTSSYEQYF
abundance: NA
j_gene: TRBJ2-7
v_gene: TRBV4-2
d_gene: TRBD2

CDR3nt: TGTGCCAGCCATCCTGACAGGAATGAAAAACTGTTTTTT
CDR3aa: CASHPDRNEKLFF
abundance: few
j_gene: TRBJ1-4
v_gene: TRBV28
d_gene: NA

CDR3nt: TGTGCCAGCAGCTTATTTCGGTCAGGACACACAGATACGCAGTATTTT
CDR3aa: CASSLFRSGHTDTQYF
abundance: NA
j_gene: TRBJ2-3
v_gene: TRBV7-9
d_gene: NA

CDR3nt: TGCGCCAGCAGCTTAGGGACAGCCCAAGAGACCCAGTACTTC
CDR3aa: CASSLGTAQETQYF
abundance: NA
j_gene: TRBJ2-5
v_gene: TRBV5-1
d_gene: TRBD1

CDR3nt: TGTGCCAGCAGCTTAGGACTGGGGGGGGGCAATGAGCAGTTCTTC
CDR3aa: CASSLGLGGGNEQFF
abundance: NA
j_gene: TRBJ2-1
v_gene: TRBV11-2
d_gene: TRBD2

CDR3nt: TGTGCCAGCAGACGTACAGGGGGCCTTTACGAGCAGTACTTC
CDR3aa: CASRRTGGLYEQYF
abundance: NA
j_gene: TRBJ2-7
v_gene: TRBV2
d_gene: TRBD1

CDR3nt: TGTGCCAGCAGCTTAAAAGGAGGGACCCCGTCTGGCTACACCTTC
CDR3aa: CASSLKGGTPSGYTF
abundance: NA
j_gene: TRBJ1-2
v_gene: TRBV13
d_gene: NA